Listed below are T cell receptor beta chains from one sample, sequenced in a study of OX40 agonist ivuxolimab in advanced cancers. The repertoire was sequenced with immunoSEQ multiplex PCR; TCRdb's copy has only in-frame clones and lacks some. The sample consists of 90,000 to 100,000 clones, 75% to 90% of them appearing once. The material sequenced was CD4+ or CD8+ T cells sorted from blood, taken in a trial of the OX40 agonist ivuxolimab. The receptors stem from an adult with an advanced solid tumor such as melanoma, head and neck, liver or kidney cancer. CDR3s include the opening cysteine and the closing phenylalanine or tryptophan. The order of the fields is V gene, clone size, J gene, D gene, CDR3 protein, CDR3 DNA. The D gene is left open where the match is weak. Some rows have no size entry. The others give once, few or many, or a class for an expanded clone.

>TRBV10-3|.|TRBJ2-3|TRBD1
CATRPTHGTGVPDTQYF
TGTGCCACTAGACCGACCCACGGGACAGGGGTACCAGATACGCAGTATTTT
>TRBV4-3|.|TRBJ2-2|.
CASSQGIGSGGELFF
TGCGCCAGCAGCCAAGGTATCGGGAGTGGCGGGGAGCTGTTTTTT
>TRBV28|.|TRBJ1-5|TRBD1
CASSLYPDRVGNQPQHF
TGTGCCAGCAGTTTATATCCGGACAGGGTTGGCAATCAGCCCCAGCATTTT
>TRBV6-5|.|TRBJ1-2|.
CASSYGGAYGYTF
TGTGCCAGCAGTTACGGGGGCGCCTATGGCTACACCTTC
>TRBV30|few|TRBJ1-2|.
CAWSSPGDYGYTF
TGTGCCTGGAGCTCGCCAGGCGACTATGGCTACACCTTC
>TRBV27|.|TRBJ2-1|TRBD2
CASTPTGATSGLYNEQFF
TGTGCCAGCACCCCGACAGGGGCGACTAGCGGGTTATACAATGAGCAGTTCTTC
>TRBV7-9|.|TRBJ1-3|.
CASSFPGGNTIYF
TGTGCCAGCAGCTTTCCGGGGGGAAACACCATATATTTT
>TRBV4-2|many|TRBJ2-2|.
CASSQERQGIVPNTGELFF
TGTGCCAGCAGCCAAGAACGTCAGGGTATAGTGCCGAACACCGGGGAGCTGTTTTTT
>TRBV5-4|once|TRBJ2-7|.
CASSLGGVYEQYF
TGTGCCAGCAGCTTGGGGGGCGTCTACGAGCAGTACTTC
>TRBV6-5|.|TRBJ2-1|.
CASSYETDYNEQFF
TGTGCCAGCAGTTACGAGACCGACTACAATGAGCAGTTCTTC
>TRBV29-1|.|TRBJ1-5|TRBD1
CSVTTGGRGDQPQHF
TGCAGCGTCACTACAGGGGGACGAGGGGATCAGCCCCAGCATTTT
>TRBV11-1|.|TRBJ1-2|.
CASSLGQGNYPHGYTF
TGTGCCAGCAGCCTCGGGCAGGGAAACTACCCCCATGGCTACACCTTC
>TRBV7-3|.|TRBJ2-2|.
CASSLTAGNTGELFF
TGTGCCAGCAGCTTAACGGCAGGAAACACCGGGGAGCTGTTTTTT
>TRBV29-1|.|TRBJ1-1|.
CSVVPSVGRYTEAFF
TGCAGCGTTGTTCCATCGGTAGGGAGGTATACTGAAGCTTTCTTT
>TRBV5-6|.|TRBJ1-5|TRBD1
CASSVGQGVFNQPQHF
TGTGCCAGCAGCGTAGGACAGGGGGTGTTTAATCAGCCCCAGCATTTT
>TRBV7-2|.|TRBJ1-5|.
CASSLAFGTNQPQHF
TGTGCCAGCAGCTTAGCCTTTGGAACTAATCAGCCCCAGCATTTT
>TRBV12-5|.|TRBJ2-6|.
CASGEGSSGANVLTF
TGTGCTAGTGGGGAAGGAAGCTCTGGGGCCAACGTCCTGACTTTC
>TRBV7-2|.|TRBJ1-3|.
CASSLDRATGNTIYF
TGTGCCAGCAGCTTAGATCGGGCTACGGGAAACACCATATATTTT
>TRBV13|.|TRBJ1-4|TRBD1
CASSLGVGTGGREKLFF
TGTGCCAGCAGCTTAGGAGTCGGGACAGGGGGCCGTGAAAAACTGTTTTTT
>TRBV5-4|.|TRBJ2-3|TRBD2
CASSLGAGVVSDTQYF
TGTGCCAGCAGCTTGGGAGCGGGAGTGGTTTCAGATACGCAGTATTTT
>TRBV10-3|once|TRBJ1-1|TRBD1
CAISGQGANTEAFF
TGTGCCATCAGTGGACAGGGGGCTAACACTGAAGCTTTCTTT
>TRBV10-3|.|TRBJ2-2|TRBD2
CAISPTSEITGELFF
TGTGCCATCAGCCCGACTAGCGAGATCACCGGGGAGCTGTTTTTT
>TRBV30|few|TRBJ1-1|.
CAWSKGGVNTEAFF
TGTGCCTGGAGTAAAGGGGGGGTGAACACTGAAGCTTTCTTT
>TRBV7-2|.|TRBJ1-4|.
CASSRESYNEKLFF
TGTGCCAGCAGCCGGGAGAGCTATAATGAAAAACTGTTTTTT